This record concerns one T cell receptor beta chain sequence. The data were obtained in a study of shared clonotypes between healthy human individuals. This CDR3 is built from 17 residues. Trimming took 1 base from V and 0 from J, leaving 17 bases between them. Germline assignment: CDR1 SGHDT and CDR2 YYEEEE. Sequencing was performed with immunoSEQ multiplex PCR; in TCRdb, only in-frame clones are kept and a portion is missing. The sample lists 450,000 to 500,000 clones, 70% to 85% occurring once. The TCR originated in a woman aged 40 to 50 in good health. Some clones in this sample may be carry-over from other donors' samples. The rearrangement links TRBV5-6 to TRBJ2-7; a weak D match, TRBD2 (5 bases). Specimen: PBMCs. The CDR3 coding sequence is TGTGCCAGCAGCTTGTTAGATCGGCTAGCCTGCTCCTACGAGCAGTACTTC. Translated, it gives CASSLLDRLACSYEQYF.